The present TCR beta chain was sequenced within a study of OX40 agonist ivuxolimab in advanced cancers. Profiled with immunoSEQ multiplex PCR; TCRdb holds only in-frame clones, not every one. The repertoire consists of about 50,000 clones, with around 84% occurring once and the leading ten covering more than 10%. From germline, CDR1 is GTSNPN and CDR2 SVGIG (reference sequence). This CDR3 spans 14 amino acids. After removal of 0 bases from V and 5 bases from J, the junction contained 7 bases not matched to a gene. Samples of blood were obtained at baseline, on cycle 4 day 1, and on cycle 7 day 1. The sequenced sample was CD4+ or CD8+ T cells sorted from blood, obtained in a trial of the OX40 agonist ivuxolimab. This clonotype originated in an adult with an advanced solid tumor such as melanoma, head and neck, liver or kidney cancer. This sequence joins TRBV30 and TRBJ2-7; 7 positions match TRBD2. The CDR3 here is CAWSVSLATNEQYF. CDR3 sequence (DNA): TGTGCCTGGAGTGTATCACTAGCGACAAACGAGCAGTACTTC.